The next 28 T cell receptor beta chains were all read from a single sample in a study of T cell responses to AZD1222 COVID-19 vaccine. Assay used: immunoSEQ multiplex PCR; TCRdb lists only in-frame clones, some missing. This repertoire shows some 120,000 clones, 80% to 90% found once; its top ten account for 9.5%. The sample consisted of peripheral blood, taken 28 days after the second AZD1222 dose. The receptors here all came from an adult who received the AZD1222 COVID-19 vaccine.

In this sample, this clone turned up once. The chain couples TRBV19 to TRBJ1-5; 10 positions match TRBD1. The V gene's germline CDR1 is LNHDA and CDR2 SQIVND (reference sequence). The CDR3 is 15 amino acids. V dropped 6 bases and J dropped 0; count of bases not matched to a gene: 2. DNA of the CDR3: TGTGCCAGTAGGGGACAGGGGAATAGCAATCAGCCCCAGCATTTT. Amino acids: CASRGQGNSNQPQHF.

A single count supports this clone. The chain joins TRBV7-2 to TRBJ2-2, with D perhaps TRBD2 (5 bases). CDR3 size: 15 residues. Per the germline V gene, CDR1 is SGHTA and CDR2 is FQGNSA. V shed 5 bases and J shed 4 bases, with 14 bases lying between them. In nucleotides, the CDR3 is TGTGCCAGCAGCCCACAGTGGGGAGTCACCGGGGAGCTGTTTTTT. This sequence encodes CASSPQWGVTGELFF.

The V call is TRBV5-1, the J call TRBJ2-1; 7 bases line up with TRBD1. Germline V CDR1 and CDR2: SGHRS, YFSETQ. The CDR3 consists of 13 residues. Unmatched junction bases numbered 1, after V lost 0 bases and J lost 7 bases. The CDR3 nucleotides are TGCGCCAGCAGCTTGGGACAGGGAAATGAGCAGTTCTTC. Translated, it gives CASSLGQGNEQFF.

V is TRBV19 and J is TRBJ1-1; D unclear. The germline CDR1 and CDR2 sequences are LNHDA and SQIVND (reference sequence). The germline V and J ends were trimmed by 10 bases and 1 base, with 13 bases remaining between them. This CDR3 has 13 residues. This chain's CDR3 is CATSRGSNTEAFF. In DNA form, the CDR3 reads TGTGCCACTTCCCGGGGTTCGAACACTGAAGCTTTCTTT.

This chain connects TRBV7-9 to TRBJ2-1, with 13 bases lining up with TRBD2. V was clipped by 4 bases and J by 8 bases; unmatched bases: 5. The CDR3 sequence is 15 residues long. CDR1 is SEHNR, CDR2 FQNEAQ, per germline (reference sequence). CDR3 loop: CASSSRLAGGYEQFF. The CDR3 DNA reads as TGTGCCAGCAGCTCCCGACTAGCGGGAGGCTATGAGCAGTTCTTC.

The chain recombines TRBV10-3 with TRBJ2-1, with 7 bases fitting TRBD2. Trimming at V came to 3 bases and at J to 0 bases, leaving 8 bases not matched to a gene. The germline CDR1 and CDR2 sequences are ENHRY and SYGVKD. The CDR3 totals 17 residues. The CDR3 nucleotides are TGTGCCATCAGTGAACCTACTAGCGCGAGCTCCTACAATGAGCAGTTCTTC. This translates into CAISEPTSASSYNEQFF.

The chain joins TRBV6-4 to TRBJ2-3; D remains unclear. Germline V gene sequence: CDR1 MRHNA, CDR2 SNTAGT. The CDR3 loop spans 13 amino acids. V lost 2 bases and J lost 4, with 7 bases in between. CDR3 DNA: TGTGCCAGCAGTGACGGGAACGCAGATACGCAGTATTTT. Translating gives CASSDGNADTQYF.

This clone was seen once. The chain employs TRBV4-3 and TRBJ1-1; D unresolved. The CDR3 covers 16 residues. Germline lookup yields CDR1 LGHNA and CDR2 YSLEER. The V and J ends lost 0 bases and 2 bases respectively, with 13 bases between them. The CDR3 coding sequence is TGCGCCAGCAGCCAAGACCCCGTTGGGTTTAACACTGAAGCTTTCTTT. Its translation: CASSQDPVGFNTEAFF.

The chain uses TRBV21-1 and TRBJ2-6; the D call of TRBD1 is as the table states it, not checked on the DNA. TRBV21-1 is designated a pseudogene. The CDR3 has 20 amino acids. The CDR3 loop reads CASSPEGMDRVITGANVLTF. The CDR3 region has the DNA TGTGCCAGCAGCCCCGAGGGGATGGACAGGGTGATTACTGGGGCCAACGTCCTGACTTTC.

The V and J genes are TRBV29-1 and TRBJ2-2; D may match TRBD1 or TRBD2 (5 bases each). CDR1 is SQVTM and CDR2 is ANQGSEA in the germline V gene. This CDR3 has 15 amino acids. V was clipped by 4 bases and J by 5 bases, with 17 bases between them. The CDR3 nucleotides read TGCAGCGTTGCTAGCAGAGGGGTAGGGACCGGGGAGCTGTTTTTT. Amino acids: CSVASRGVGTGELFF.

This chain joins TRBV10-1 and TRBJ2-3; a possible D gene is TRBD2 (6 bases). The CDR3 has 13 amino acids. Germline V lookup: CDR1 WNHNN, CDR2 SYGVQD (reference sequence). V gave up 8 bases and J gave up 0 bases, with 9 bases separating them. The CDR3 sequence: CASGGISTDTQYF. The CDR3 DNA reads TGCGCCAGCGGGGGGATTAGCACAGATACGCAGTATTTT.

The gene calls are TRBV3-1 (or the pseudogene TRBV3-2) and TRBJ1-2; D gene ambiguous. Germline V CDR1 and CDR2: LGHDT, YNNKEL (reference sequence). Trimming took off 0 bases at V and 5 bases at J, with 13 bases between the two ends. CDR3 size: 15 residues. The CDR3 DNA reads TGTGCCAGCAGCCAAGATCCGGGGTCGGCTTATGGCTACACCTTC. Its protein product is CASSQDPGSAYGYTF.

The rearrangement links TRBV10-1 to TRBJ2-3; TRBD2 might be the D (7 bases). CDR3 size: 16 residues. Germline CDR1 and CDR2: WNHNN and SYGVQD (reference sequence). Trimming left V 5 bases short and J 4 bases short, with 19 bases between. The CDR3 nucleotides are TGCGCCAGCAGTCCCAGCGCGGGGGCAGAAGCAGATACGCAGTATTTT. It specifies CASSPSAGAEADTQYF.

This chain links TRBV7-9 with TRBJ2-3, with D maybe TRBD2 (6 bases). There are 17 residues in the CDR3. V was shortened by 8 bases and J by 4 bases, with 25 bases between the two germline ends. From germline, CDR1 is SEHNR and CDR2 FQNEAQ (reference sequence). The DNA of the CDR3 is TGTGCCAGCGCACGGGGAGGTTCGGCCTTTATTCCAGATACGCAGTATTTT. Translation gives CASARGGSAFIPDTQYF.

The rearrangement uses TRBV6-5 and TRBJ1-5; 7 bases are shared with TRBD1. There are 15 residues in the CDR3. Per germline, CDR1 MNHEY and CDR2 SVGAGI. V lost 6 bases, J lost 5 bases, and 10 bases stayed unmatched. The CDR3 DNA sequence: TGTGCCAGCAGCCGCGACAGGGACCCTTATCAGCCCCAGCATTTT. Amino acid sequence: CASSRDRDPYQPQHF.

This clone was seen only a few times. The sample contains more than one DNA sequence encoding this CDR3. This chain links TRBV3-1 (or the pseudogene TRBV3-2) with TRBJ1-5; D possibly corresponds to TRBD1 (5 bases). Deletions cut 1 base from V and 5 bases from J, with 9 bases between. This CDR3 comprises 14 residues. Germline loops: CDR1 LGHDT, CDR2 YNNKEL (reference sequence). The CDR3 DNA reads as TGTGCCAGCAGCCAAGGCCAGGGACATCAGCCCCAGCATTTT. Translation gives CASSQGQGHQPQHF.

This chain connects TRBV18 to TRBJ2-7; 7 bases fit TRBD2. V shed 3 bases, J shed 5 bases, and the junction held 1 base outside the gene matches. Germline V lookup: CDR1 KGHSH, CDR2 LQKENI. This CDR3 is 12 amino acids long. The CDR3 nucleotides are TGTGCCAGCTCACCGGGAGGGGACGAGCAGTACTTC. This translates into CASSPGGDEQYF. The full variable domain, completed using reference TRBV18 and TRBJ2-7, is NAGVMQNPRHLVRRRGQEARLRCSPMKGHSHVYWYRQLPEEGLKFMVYLQKENIIDESGMPKERFSAEFPKEGPSILRIQQVVRGDSAAYFCASSPGGDEQYFGPGTRLTVT.

J is TRBJ2-7 and V is TRBV6-5; no clear D. V shed 2 bases and J shed 9 bases, with 8 bases lying between them. Germline V CDR1 and CDR2: MNHEY, SVGAGI. This CDR3 is 11 amino acids long. The CDR3 DNA reads as TGTGCCAGCAGTTACCAAGACGCGCAGTACTTC. Translated, it gives CASSYQDAQYF.

J is TRBJ1-4 and V is TRBV15; no firm D call. The CDR3 loop spans 14 amino acids. V was cut by 4 bases and J by 7 bases, with 13 bases left in between. Germline CDR1 LNHNV, CDR2 YYDKDF (reference sequence). CDR3 amino acids: CATSKGPRGEKLFF. CDR3 bases: TGTGCCACCAGCAAAGGTCCCCGGGGTGAAAAACTGTTTTTT.

The chain is built from TRBV6-2 or TRBV6-3 and TRBJ2-2; D is possibly TRBD1 (6 bases). Per germline, CDR1 MNHEY and CDR2 SVGEGT. The germline V and J ends were trimmed by 0 bases and 2 bases, with 13 bases remaining between them. The CDR3 consists of 17 residues. The CDR3 loop reads CASSYSGQHLNTGELFF. The DNA of the CDR3 is TGTGCCAGCAGTTACTCTGGACAGCACCTTAACACCGGGGAGCTGTTTTTT.

V gene TRBV5-1 combines with J gene TRBJ2-3, with a possible D match to TRBD2 (7 bases). Germline V gives CDR1 SGHRS, CDR2 YFSETQ. This CDR3 has 13 amino acids. V gave up 7 bases and J gave up 5 bases, with 14 bases separating them. For the CDR3, the DNA is TGCGCCAGCGTGGGGGGGCGCGAAGATACGCAGTATTTT. Amino acid sequence: CASVGGREDTQYF.

V is TRBV18 and J is TRBJ1-3; D gene unclear. This CDR3 region has 15 residues. Germline loops: CDR1 KGHSH, CDR2 LQKENI. Deletions cut 3 bases from V and 2 bases from J, with 11 bases between. The CDR3 bases are TGTGCCAGCTCACCCCGGGCAGGAGCTGGAAACACCATATATTTT. Protein: CASSPRAGAGNTIYF.

The genes are TRBV7-3 and TRBJ1-2; 12 bases are a match to TRBD1. J lost 5 bases, V lost 5 bases, and 12 bases had no gene match. CDR3 size: 17 residues. Germline CDR1 is SGHTA and CDR2 is FQGTGA. In DNA form, the CDR3 reads TGTGCCAGCAGCCCGACCCGGGACAGGGGGCGCGGATATGGCTACACCTTC. As protein: CASSPTRDRGRGYGYTF.

V is TRBV6-1 and J is TRBJ2-7, with 12 bases fitting TRBD2. The trim removed 3 bases at V and 5 bases at J, leaving 5 bases unmatched. This CDR3 comprises 15 residues. Germline V gene sequence: CDR1 MNHNS, CDR2 SASEGT. The CDR3 region is CASSDLAGGGNEQYF. For the CDR3, the DNA is TGTGCCAGCAGTGACCTAGCGGGGGGGGGCAACGAGCAGTACTTC.

Only a few counts were recorded for this clone. This chain connects TRBV15 to TRBJ1-5, with D perhaps TRBD1 (6 bases). The germline V gene encodes CDR1 LNHNV and CDR2 YYDKDF (reference sequence). CDR3 length equals 14 residues. The germline V and J ends were trimmed by 5 bases and 7 bases, with 15 bases remaining between them. This CDR3 reads CATSGTGSRQPQHF. CDR3 bases: TGTGCCACCAGCGGAACAGGGTCTCGGCAGCCCCAGCATTTT.

The chain is built from TRBV5-1 and TRBJ2-1, with D uncertain. V lost 1 base, J lost 5 bases, and 7 bases lay in between. In germline, CDR1 is SGHRS, CDR2 YFSETQ. The CDR3 runs to 13 residues. The CDR3 sequence is CASSLNTNNEQFF. The CDR3 nucleotides read TGCGCCAGCAGCTTGAACACCAACAATGAGCAGTTCTTC.

V is TRBV11-3 and J is TRBJ2-2; 8 positions match TRBD2. The CDR3 totals 14 residues. Germline V lookup: CDR1 SGHNT, CDR2 YENEEA. V trimming: 5 bases; J trimming: 5 bases; junction bases outside the gene matches: 4. The CDR3 DNA follows: TGTGCCAGCAGCGTTGGACTAGCAACCGGGGAGCTGTTTTTT. This encodes CASSVGLATGELFF.

This chain links TRBV5-1 with TRBJ2-1; D gene unclear. The germline V gene encodes CDR1 SGHRS and CDR2 YFSETQ. Trimming took off 2 bases at V and 4 bases at J, with 13 bases between the two ends. The CDR3 extends over 15 amino acids. The CDR3 sequence is CASSLDGSNYNEQFF. The CDR3 DNA reads TGCGCCAGCAGCTTAGACGGAAGTAATTACAATGAGCAGTTCTTC.